This record looks at one T cell receptor beta chain sequence and its context. Its recognized antigen is unknown. No base quality information exists; no much larger clone differs at one position. Collaborating institutions collected whole blood in K2EDTA tubes following their own protocols. For TCRbeta analysis, collaborator samples were shipped as frozen whole blood, as isolated PBMCs, or as DNA extracted from either sample type. TCRbeta CDR3 regions were amplified from genomic DNA by means of the immunoSEQ Assay, a bias-controlled multiplex PCR. The source study handled its data this way. The number of nucleated cells in each sample was estimated from the amplification of reference gene primers within the assay. To quantify the absolute abundance of each unique TCRbeta CDR3 rearrangement, sequence reads were collapsed and filtered. For each sample, productive Simpson clonality was calculated as the square root of Simpson's diversity index over productive rearrangements. Sourced from immuneACCESS, this table was stored by TCRdb with only in-frame sequences that have V and J called. A share of the clones is absent; for the studies checked, an unresolved V gene accounts for under half, and the remainder has no known explanation. V and J calls and clone size are those listed in that table; D and trimming were worked out from the DNA. This sample is represented by about 110,000 clones; around 83% of them were singletons. Around 4.5% of the sample is in the top ten clones.

This specimen comes from a study of blood T cell repertoires in COVID-19 (dated by TCRdb to the early 2020s). About the investigation overall: Samples from collaborators originated in the United States, Italy and Spain and spanned both the acute and convalescent phases of COVID-19. The prospective study material was composed of cDNA or gDNA derived from T cells, B-cell-depleted T cells, or PBMCs. Deeply sampled blood TCRbeta repertoires from subjects exposed to, actively infected with, or recovered from COVID-19 were included in the dataset. The repertoires were released in a freely available public database meant as a resource for research on the immune response to SARS-CoV-2. Samples came from the ongoing ImmuneRACE study (first 160 participants) plus 1,254 subjects from 6 global collaborators. Sample metadata almost always included a de-identified subject ID, COVID-19 status, age in years and sex. Where HLA class I and class II types were available, the types were taken from metadata supplied by the sample provider, not from assay-based typing. Study-wide findings and limitations: Clinical and demographic metadata were provided uncurated, with the amount varying by source and participant.

Sequences SGHVS (CDR1) and FQNEAQ (CDR2) are obtained from the germline V gene. From its cysteine to its phenylalanine, the CDR3 spans 13 amino acids. The only DNA kept is the CDR3, 39 bases in frame from the first base. V sheds 2 bases and J sheds 3 bases, leaving 8 bases between their ends. The source material was peripheral blood. The clonotype comes from a man in his 70s with acute or convalescent COVID-19. The receptor chain draws on TRBV7-8 and TRBJ2-7; the D gene is unclear. This receptor has the CDR3 CASSLPGGYEQYF. Here is the DNA: TGTGCCAGCAGCTTACCGGGTGGCTACGAGCAGTACTTC.